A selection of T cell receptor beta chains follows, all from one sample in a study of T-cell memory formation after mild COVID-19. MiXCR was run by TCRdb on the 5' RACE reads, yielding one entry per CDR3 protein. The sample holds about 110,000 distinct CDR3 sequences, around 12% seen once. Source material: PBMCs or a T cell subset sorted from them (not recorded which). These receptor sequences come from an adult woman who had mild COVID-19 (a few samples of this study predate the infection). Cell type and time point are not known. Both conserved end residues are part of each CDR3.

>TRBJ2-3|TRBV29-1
CSANGESWDTQYF
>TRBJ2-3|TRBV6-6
CASRGGGRDTQYF
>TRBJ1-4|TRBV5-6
CASSLFVYSNEKLFF
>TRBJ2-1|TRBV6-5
CASSPSYFNNEQFF
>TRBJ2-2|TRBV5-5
CASSLPRGPNTGELFF
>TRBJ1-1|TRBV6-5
CASSPPGDTEAFF
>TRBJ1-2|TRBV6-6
CASSYSTGSGGYTF
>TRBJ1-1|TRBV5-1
CASSLVGQGYMNTEAFF
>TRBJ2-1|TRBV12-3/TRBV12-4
CASSLLAGGPIEQFF
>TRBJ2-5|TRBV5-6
CASSLGQLQETQYF
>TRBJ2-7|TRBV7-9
CASGPGTSHYEQYF
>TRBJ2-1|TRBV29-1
CSVESGGPHYNEQFF
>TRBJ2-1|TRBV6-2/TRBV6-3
CASSRRLAGVGNEQFF
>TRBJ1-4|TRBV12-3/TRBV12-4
CASSFSIFYEKLFF
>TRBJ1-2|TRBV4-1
CASSHNGGNYGYTF
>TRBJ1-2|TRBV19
CAIVSWDYGYTF
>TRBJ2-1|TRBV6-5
CATSFVGQQFF
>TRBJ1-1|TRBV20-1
CSAVPTGQNTEAFF
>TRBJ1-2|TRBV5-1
CASSLETDSLYGYTF
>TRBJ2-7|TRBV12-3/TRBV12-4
CASSLQTSGIYYEQYF
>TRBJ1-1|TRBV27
CASSLTGGSLILNTEAFF
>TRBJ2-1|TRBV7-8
CASSRDWTEQFF
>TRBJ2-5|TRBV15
CATSEVPRETQYF
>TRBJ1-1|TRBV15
CATSRLERRNTEAFF
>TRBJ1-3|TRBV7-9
CASSSSGAFGNTIYF
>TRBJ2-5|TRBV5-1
CASRSGAVLLRQETQYF
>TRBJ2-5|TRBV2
CATTPTSGSETQYF
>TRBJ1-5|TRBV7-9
CASSSAKPGDSNQPQHF
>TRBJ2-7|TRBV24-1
CATSSGEREQYF
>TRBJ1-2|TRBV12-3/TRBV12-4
CASSLLAGYGYTF
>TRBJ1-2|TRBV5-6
CASSLTGSNYGYTF
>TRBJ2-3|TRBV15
CATSSGGRADTQYF
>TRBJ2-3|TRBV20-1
CSANSGREVSDTQYF
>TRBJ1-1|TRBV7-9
CASSLDQGSYTEAFF
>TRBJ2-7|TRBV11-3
CASSFISGSMYEQYF
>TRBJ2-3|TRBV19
CASSIDQTGGSMDTQYF
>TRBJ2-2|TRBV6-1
CASSEPWDPLRTGELFF
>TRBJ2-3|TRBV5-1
CASSLVQATDTQYF
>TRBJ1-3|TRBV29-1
CSVEADMGTIYF
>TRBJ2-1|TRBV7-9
CASSPQYSTYNEQFF
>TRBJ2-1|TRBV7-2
CASSSFSVNEQFF
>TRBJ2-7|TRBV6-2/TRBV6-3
CASTLDRFPYEQYF
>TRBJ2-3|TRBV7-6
CASSQGDMADTQYF
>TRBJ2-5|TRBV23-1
CAGRRRQETQYF
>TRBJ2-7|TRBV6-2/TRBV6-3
CASVSVPRDRPRGEQYF
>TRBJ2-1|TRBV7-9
CASSSPSGRIGEQFF
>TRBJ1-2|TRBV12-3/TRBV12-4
CASSFEGGAYGYTF
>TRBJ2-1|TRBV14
CASSQDRELAGNEQFF
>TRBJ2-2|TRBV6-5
CASSPWTGPSNTGELFF
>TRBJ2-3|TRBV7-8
CASSLVAGGTDTHYF
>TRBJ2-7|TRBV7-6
CASSLETKGEQYF
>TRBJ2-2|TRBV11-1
CASSPPGHENTGELFF
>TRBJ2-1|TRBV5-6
CASSFGTGDNEQFF
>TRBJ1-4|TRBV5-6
CASSLGGEAKLFF
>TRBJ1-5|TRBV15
CATSINREGNQPQHF
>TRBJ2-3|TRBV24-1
CATSDRDTQYF
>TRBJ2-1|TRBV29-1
CSVEGGTSSPSSYNEQFF
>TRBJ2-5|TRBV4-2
CASSQDKECLQETQYF
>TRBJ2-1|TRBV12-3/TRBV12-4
CASSFGAGPSEQFF
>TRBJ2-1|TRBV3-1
CASSHLKSGRGYNEQFF